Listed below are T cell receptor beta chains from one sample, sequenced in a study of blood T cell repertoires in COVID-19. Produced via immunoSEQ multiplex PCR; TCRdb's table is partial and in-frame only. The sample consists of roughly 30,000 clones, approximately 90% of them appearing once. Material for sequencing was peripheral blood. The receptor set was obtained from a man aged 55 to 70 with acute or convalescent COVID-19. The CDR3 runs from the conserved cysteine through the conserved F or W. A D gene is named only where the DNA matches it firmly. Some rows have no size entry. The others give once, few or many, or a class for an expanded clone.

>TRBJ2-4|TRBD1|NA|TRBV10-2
CASSESGTGGGQYF
TGCGCCAGCAGTGAGTCGGGGACAGGGGGCGGTCAGTACTTC
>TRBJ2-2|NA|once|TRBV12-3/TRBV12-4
CASRLGGTGELFF
TGTGCCAGCAGGCTGGGAGGCACCGGGGAGCTGTTTTTT
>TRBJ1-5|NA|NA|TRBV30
CAWSDTNQPQHF
TGTGCCTGGAGTGACACGAATCAGCCCCAGCATTTT
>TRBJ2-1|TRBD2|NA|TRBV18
CASSPLGLATYNEQFF
TGTGCCAGCTCACCACTGGGACTAGCGACATACAATGAGCAGTTCTTC
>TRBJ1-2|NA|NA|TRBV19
CASSIDPPPLLYGYTF
TGTGCCAGTAGTATAGATCCACCACCTCTACTCTATGGCTACACCTTC
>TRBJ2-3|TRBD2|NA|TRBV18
CASSPAGGRAQGGDTQYF
TGTGCCAGCTCACCAGCCGGCGGGAGGGCCCAGGGAGGAGATACGCAGTATTTT
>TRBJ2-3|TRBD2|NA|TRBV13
CASSNQAGTSGADTQYF
TGTGCCAGCAGCAATCAAGCGGGGACTAGCGGGGCAGATACGCAGTATTTT
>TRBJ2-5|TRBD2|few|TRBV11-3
CASSAGTSGRADETQYF
TGTGCCAGCAGCGCCGGGACTAGCGGGAGGGCCGACGAGACCCAGTACTTC
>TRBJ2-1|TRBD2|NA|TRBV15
CATSRGVAGALNEQFF
TGTGCCACCAGCAGAGGAGTAGCGGGAGCACTGAATGAGCAGTTCTTC
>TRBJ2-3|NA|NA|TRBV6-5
CASSPSYSSTDTQYF
TGTGCCAGCAGCCCGTCATACTCTAGCACAGATACGCAGTATTTT
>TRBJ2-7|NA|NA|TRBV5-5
CASSFRGYDEQYF
TGTGCCAGCAGCTTTAGGGGGTACGACGAGCAGTACTTC
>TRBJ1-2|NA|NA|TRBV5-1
CASSLTDWYGYTF
TGCGCCAGCAGCCTCACGGACTGGTATGGCTACACCTTC
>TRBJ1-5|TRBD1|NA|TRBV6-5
CASRRTGVNQPQHF
TGTGCCAGCAGACGGACAGGGGTTAATCAGCCCCAGCATTTT
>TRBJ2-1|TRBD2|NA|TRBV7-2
CASSPSGSSYNEQFF
TGTGCCAGCAGCCCGAGCGGGAGCTCCTACAATGAGCAGTTCTTC
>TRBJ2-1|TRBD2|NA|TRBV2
CASSGTSFEQFF
TGTGCCAGCTCTGGGACTAGCTTTGAGCAGTTCTTC
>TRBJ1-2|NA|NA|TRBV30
CAWSYGPYGYTF
TGTGCCTGGAGTTACGGTCCCTATGGCTACACCTTC
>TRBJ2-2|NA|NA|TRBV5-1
CASSLSMLAGELFF
TGCGCCAGCAGCCTGTCGATGTTGGCAGGGGAGCTGTTTTTT
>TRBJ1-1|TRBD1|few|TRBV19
CASRGRQGAFEAFF
TGTGCCAGTAGAGGGAGGCAGGGGGCGTTCGAAGCTTTCTTT
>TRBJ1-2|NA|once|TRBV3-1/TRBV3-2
CASSPDSSNYGYTF
TGTGCCAGCAGCCCGGACAGTTCTAACTATGGCTACACCTTC
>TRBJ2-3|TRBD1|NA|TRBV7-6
CASSPIGTALLTDTQYF
TGTGCCAGCAGTCCAATTGGGACAGCACTGCTCACAGATACGCAGTATTTT
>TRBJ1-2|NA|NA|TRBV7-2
CASSLARRGGIYGYTF
TGTGCCAGCAGCTTAGCGAGAAGGGGAGGGATATATGGCTACACCTTC
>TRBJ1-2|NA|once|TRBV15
CATSRDPADYGYTF
TGTGCCACCAGCAGAGATCCGGCGGACTATGGCTACACCTTC
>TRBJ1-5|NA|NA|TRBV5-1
CASSWTETSNQPQHF
TGCGCCAGCAGCTGGACAGAGACTAGCAATCAGCCCCAGCATTTT
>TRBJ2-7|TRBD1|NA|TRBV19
CASSLPGQGAYEQYF
TGTGCCAGTAGTCTACCGGGACAGGGAGCCTACGAGCAGTACTTC
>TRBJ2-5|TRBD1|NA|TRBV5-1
CASRLAGGLETQYF
TGCGCCAGCAGGCTCGCAGGGGGTTTGGAGACCCAGTACTTC
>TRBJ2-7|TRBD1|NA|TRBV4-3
CASSSGQGTYEQYF
TGCGCCAGCAGCTCGGGACAGGGAACCTACGAGCAGTACTTC
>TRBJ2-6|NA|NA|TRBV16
CASSPQTGKSSGANVLTF
TGTGCCAGCAGCCCCCAGACGGGAAAGAGCTCTGGGGCCAACGTCCTGACTTTC
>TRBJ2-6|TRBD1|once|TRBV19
CASRDRIKSGANVLTF
TGTGCCAGTAGGGACAGGATTAAATCTGGGGCCAACGTCCTGACTTTC
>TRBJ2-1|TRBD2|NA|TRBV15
CATSTRGTSEDNEQFF
TGTGCCACCAGCACACGGGGGACTAGCGAAGACAATGAGCAGTTCTTC
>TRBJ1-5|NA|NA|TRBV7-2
CASSRGLDRQPQHF
TGTGCCAGCAGCCGTGGACTTGATCGGCAGCCCCAGCATTTT
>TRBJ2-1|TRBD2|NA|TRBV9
CASSVEGFGGRVEQFF
TGTGCCAGCAGCGTAGAGGGATTCGGCGGGAGGGTTGAGCAGTTCTTC
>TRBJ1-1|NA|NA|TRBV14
CASSQGLMNTEAFF
TGTGCCAGCAGCCAAGGACTGATGAACACTGAAGCTTTCTTT